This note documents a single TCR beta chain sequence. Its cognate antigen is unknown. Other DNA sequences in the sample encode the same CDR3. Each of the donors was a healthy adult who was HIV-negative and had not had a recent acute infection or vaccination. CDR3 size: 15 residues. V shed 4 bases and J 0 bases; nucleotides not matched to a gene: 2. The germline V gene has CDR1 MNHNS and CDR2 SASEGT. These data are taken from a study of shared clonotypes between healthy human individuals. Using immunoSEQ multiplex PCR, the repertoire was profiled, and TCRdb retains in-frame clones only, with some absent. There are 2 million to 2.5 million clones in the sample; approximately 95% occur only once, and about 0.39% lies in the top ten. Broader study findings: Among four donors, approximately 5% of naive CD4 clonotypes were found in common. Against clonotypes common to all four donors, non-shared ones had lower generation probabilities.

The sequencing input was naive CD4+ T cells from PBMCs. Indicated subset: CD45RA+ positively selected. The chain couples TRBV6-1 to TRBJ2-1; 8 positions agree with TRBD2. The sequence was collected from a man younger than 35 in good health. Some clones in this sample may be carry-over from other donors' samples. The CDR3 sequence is CASSASGPSYNEQFF. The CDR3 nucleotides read TGTGCCAGCAGTGCTAGCGGGCCCTCCTACAATGAGCAGTTCTTC.